The next 19 T cell receptor beta chains were all read from a single sample in a study of T cells in tumors after PD-1 blockade. Sequenced by immunoSEQ multiplex PCR; TCRdb stores in-frame clones only, minus some. The sample carries around 50,000 clones, roughly 73% recorded once. The sample here was PBMCs, taken before anti-PD-1 treatment. The receptors were gathered from a human donor with basal cell carcinoma.

This rearrangement joins TRBV30 to TRBJ1-5, with TRBD1 matching 7 bases. V dropped 3 bases and J dropped 0; count of bases not matched to a gene: 5. CDR3 length: 15 residues. Germline V gene data show CDR1 as GTSNPN and CDR2 as SVGIG (reference sequence). The CDR3 DNA is TGTGCCTGGAGCTTCAGGGGGAGTAGCAATCAGCCCCAGCATTTT. This gives the protein CAWSFRGSSNQPQHF. Full variable domain (missing parts from reference TRBV30 and TRBJ1-5): SQTIHQWPATLVQPVGSPLSLECTVEGTSNPNLYWYRQAAGRGLQLLFYSVGIGQISSEVPQNLSASRPQDRQFILSSKKLLLSDSGFYLCAWSFRGSSNQPQHFGDGTRLSIL.

This clone was recorded once. V and J are TRBV7-9 and TRBJ2-3; 9 bases are shared with TRBD2. With V trimmed by 5 bases and J by 5 bases, 14 bases remained unmatched. CDR3 length equals 17 residues. Germline lookup yields CDR1 SEHNR and CDR2 FQNEAQ (reference sequence). The CDR3 DNA sequence: TGTGCCAGCAGCCCTATTGGACTAGCGAGGGGGGGAGATACGCAGTATTTT. As protein: CASSPIGLARGGDTQYF.

The V and J genes are TRBV7-6 and TRBJ1-1; D perhaps matches TRBD1 (5 bases). The V and J ends lost 1 base and 4 bases respectively, with 13 bases between them. CDR1 is SGHVS, CDR2 FNYEAQ, per germline. The CDR3 has 15 residues. CDR3 sequence (DNA): TGTGCCAGCAGCTTAGGACAGCCGCCAGGCACTGAAGCTTTCTTT. Amino acids: CASSLGQPPGTEAFF.

The rearrangement links TRBV4-1 to TRBJ1-1; 8 bases match TRBD1. The CDR3 is 14 amino acids. Germline V gene data show CDR1 as MGHRA and CDR2 as YSYEKL. With V trimmed by 4 bases and J by 3 bases, 4 bases remained unmatched. CDR3: CASSRQGIDTEAFF. CDR3 in DNA: TGCGCCAGCAGCCGACAGGGGATAGACACTGAAGCTTTCTTT.

About this clone: One junction end disagrees with the germline gene, perhaps due to a read error. The chain couples TRBV5-1 to TRBJ1-5; D is ambiguous. Germline V gene data show CDR1 as SGHRS and CDR2 as YFSETQ. This CDR3 has 15 residues. The CDR3 protein is CASSSDGRSDQPQHF. The DNA of the CDR3 is TGCGCCAGCAGCTCGGACGGGCGTAGCGATCAGCCCCAGCATTTT.

This chain connects TRBV28 to TRBJ1-1; D ambiguous. Per germline, CDR1 MDHEN and CDR2 SYDVKM. This CDR3 contains 11 residues. Trimming took off 8 bases at V and 7 bases at J, with 11 bases between the two ends. The CDR3 is CASATIHEAFF. In nucleotides, the CDR3 is TGTGCCAGCGCTACAATCCATGAAGCTTTCTTT.

The chain joins TRBV28 to TRBJ2-7; 11 positions agree with TRBD2. Germline CDR1 and CDR2: MDHEN and SYDVKM. Trimming cost V 3 bases and J 2 bases; bases outside gene matches: 9. This CDR3 spans 17 amino acids. The CDR3, as DNA: TGTGCCAGCAGTTTTGAGACTAGCGGGACGAACCCCTACGAGCAGTACTTC. As protein: CASSFETSGTNPYEQYF.

The chain couples TRBV18 to TRBJ2-5, with 7 bases matching TRBD1. Trimming took 3 bases from V and 5 from J; bases not matched to a gene: 9. In germline, CDR1 is KGHSH, CDR2 LQKENI. The CDR3 is 15 amino acids. The chain's CDR3 is CASSPEQGRGETQYF. Here the CDR3 DNA reads TGTGCCAGCTCACCCGAACAGGGGAGAGGGGAGACCCAGTACTTC. The variable domain in full, with the rest retrieved from reference TRBV18 and TRBJ2-5, is NAGVMQNPRHLVRRRGQEARLRCSPMKGHSHVYWYRQLPEEGLKFMVYLQKENIIDESGMPKERFSAEFPKEGPSILRIQQVVRGDSAAYFCASSPEQGRGETQYFGPGTRLLVL.

The rearrangement joins TRBV9 to TRBJ1-1; 8 nucleotides line up with TRBD1. The CDR3 is made up of 14 amino acids. J was trimmed by 0 bases and V by 4 bases; bases with no gene match: 2. CDR1 SGDLS and CDR2 YYNGEE come from the germline V gene. The CDR3, as DNA: TGTGCCAGCAGCCCACAGGGGGTGAACACTGAAGCTTTCTTT. Amino acid sequence: CASSPQGVNTEAFF.

This chain joins TRBV28 and TRBJ1-4; weak D call: TRBD1 (6 bases). V lost 3 bases and J 7 bases, leaving 15 bases between the germline ends. The CDR3 contains 15 residues. Per germline, CDR1 MDHEN and CDR2 SYDVKM. CDR3 in amino acids: CASSFGVRGGEKLFF. CDR3 DNA sequence: TGTGCCAGCAGTTTTGGTGTCAGGGGCGGTGAAAAACTGTTTTTT. The full variable domain, with the rest looked up from reference TRBV28 and TRBJ1-4, is DVKVTQSSRYLVKRTGEKVFLECVQDMDHENMFWYRQDPGLGLRLIYFSYDVKMKEKGDIPEGYSVSREKKERFSLILESASTNQTSMYLCASSFGVRGGEKLFFGSGTQLSVL.

This clone was observed once. The chain is built from TRBV6-5 and TRBJ2-1; TRBD1 matches at 7 bases. This CDR3 has 12 amino acids. V gave up 9 bases and J gave up 4 bases; unmatched junction bases: 3. The germline V gene has CDR1 MNHEY and CDR2 SVGAGI. The CDR3 DNA follows: TGTGCCAGTACGACAGGGTACAATGAGCAGTTCTTC. This translates into CASTTGYNEQFF.

This clone was observed once. The rearrangement uses TRBV5-1 and TRBJ1-4, with a tentative D call TRBD1 (5 bases). The V and J ends lost 3 bases and 0 bases respectively, with 6 bases between them. CDR3 length: 14 amino acids. Germline CDR1 is SGHRS and CDR2 is YFSETQ. The CDR3 spells CASSWGSTNEKLFF. The CDR3 nucleotides read TGCGCCAGCAGCTGGGGGTCAACTAATGAAAAACTGTTTTTT.

The chain couples TRBV3-1 (or the pseudogene TRBV3-2) to TRBJ1-1; D uncertain. CDR3 length: 13 amino acids. Looked up from germline, CDR1 is LGHDT and CDR2 is YNNKEL (reference sequence). Trimming stripped 1 base from V and 1 base from J, with 4 bases between. In DNA, the CDR3 is TGTGCCAGCAGCCAAGGCCGGAACACTGAAGCTTTCTTT. Its translation is CASSQGRNTEAFF.

This clone was seen a single time. The chain links TRBV10-3 to TRBJ2-7; D not certain. Trimming stripped 10 bases from V and 0 bases from J, with 19 bases between. Germline lookup yields CDR1 ENHRY and CDR2 SYGVKD. This CDR3 is built from 15 residues. The CDR3 DNA is TGTGCCACGCGCCTAATGAGCTATAGCTCCTACGAGCAGTACTTC. Amino acid sequence: CATRLMSYSSYEQYF.

The chain couples TRBV28 to TRBJ2-5; D unresolved. Trimming removed 7 bases from V and 4 bases from J, with 19 bases in between. CDR3 length: 15 amino acids. Germline CDR1 is MDHEN and CDR2 is SYDVKM. CDR3 loop: CASKTPGNSGETQYF. The CDR3, as DNA: TGTGCCAGCAAAACCCCGGGTAATTCGGGAGAGACCCAGTACTTC.

The J gene is TRBJ2-5, the V gene TRBV5-1; weak D call: TRBD2 (8 bases). The V and J ends lost 6 bases and 5 bases respectively, with 23 bases between them. The germline V gene encodes CDR1 SGHRS and CDR2 YFSETQ. The CDR3 is 16 amino acids. CDR3 nucleotide sequence: TGCGCCAGCACCAAGGGGGCGGCGGGGGGCCGGGAGACCCAGTACTTC. Protein: CASTKGAAGGRETQYF. Full variable domain (outside the CDR3, taken from reference TRBV5-1 and TRBJ2-5): KAGVTQTPRYLIKTRGQQVTLSCSPISGHRSVSWYQQTPGQGLQFLFEYFSETQRNKGNFPGRFSGRQFSNSRSEMNVSTLELGDSALYLCASTKGAAGGRETQYFGPGTRLLVL.

There are a few counts of this clone. The chain is built from TRBV28 and TRBJ1-5; TRBD1 is a possible D gene (6 bases). V lost 3 bases to trimming and J lost 10 bases, with 10 bases between them. The CDR3 loop spans 12 amino acids. Germline V gene sequence: CDR1 MDHEN, CDR2 SYDVKM. The DNA for the CDR3 is TGTGCCAGCAGTTTCCCGGGGGGCCCCCAGCATTTT. This gives the protein CASSFPGGPQHF.

This chain links TRBV6-5 with TRBJ1-2; D remains ambiguous. In germline, CDR1 is MNHEY, CDR2 SVGAGI. Trimming removed 7 bases at V and 4 bases at J, with 13 bases between. The CDR3 extends over 13 amino acids. CDR3 in DNA: TGTGCCAGCATCACGTCACAAGGCTATGGCTACACCTTC. It yields the protein CASITSQGYGYTF.

This clone came up once. V gene TRBV28 combines with J gene TRBJ1-1; a weak D match, TRBD1 (6 bases). The CDR3 consists of 12 residues. Germline V gene sequence: CDR1 MDHEN, CDR2 SYDVKM. The V end was cut by 2 bases, the J end by 13 bases, with 14 bases between. CDR3 nucleotide sequence: TGTGCCAGCAGTTTACGGGCAGGGGTTGTTTTCTTT. Amino acid sequence: CASSLRAGVVFF.